This T cell receptor (beta chain) originates from a study of siplizumab effects on memory and regulatory T cells (dated by TCRdb to the late 2010s). For context, the study as a whole: The study looked at the effect of siplizumab, an anti-CD2 antibody, on alloreactive T-cell subsets in allogeneic mixed lymphocyte reactions made from human PBMCs. The full study reports these points: Greater diversity appeared to be present in unstimulated naive T cells than in memory T cells, and a substantial contribution to the alloresponse seemed to be made by naive cells. Whether proliferating Tregs from siplizumab cultures actually had suppressive function was not functionally confirmed. Sequences below about 10^-5 frequency were poorly captured, so only a minor fraction of alloreactive clones could be mapped to unstimulated subsets. Among mappable alloreactive CD4+ clones, an average Treg-derived fraction of over 60% was observed with siplizumab, compared with around 28% in control reactions. Siplizumab significantly lowered the cumulative frequency of alloreactive sequences that could be traced to unstimulated CD4+ memory T cells. For roughly 75-96% of proliferating CD4+ or CD8+ clones, no naive or memory phenotype could be assigned.

V loses 8 bases of germline sequence and J loses 6 bases, and the interval between the two ends is 10 bases. CDR1 and CDR2 are drawn from the germline V gene: MNHEY, SVGAGI. Including the terminal cysteine and phenylalanine, the CDR3 comprises 12 residues. Just the 36-base CDR3 DNA is kept, in frame starting at base 1. Sorted unstimulated T cells, along with proliferating T cells recovered from mixed lymphocyte reactions, underwent TCRbeta CDR3 sequencing. Fresh whole blood from ten HLA-typed healthy donors was used as the source from which PBMCs were isolated. In regard to this clone: This clone's antigen is unknown. Base qualities are not at hand, and no much larger clone is one base apart.

The library was prepared using the immunoSEQ multiplex PCR assay. The deep sequencing platform assayed around 94,000 TCR templates per sample. Genomic DNA extracted from sorted T cells was used for TCRbeta CDR3 sequencing. Per the original workflow: The R programming language was used for clonal analysis of TCRbeta CDR3 data. Alloreactive CD4+ and CD8+ clones were identified by comparing unstimulated samples to CFSE-low samples taken after the reaction. Regulatory or non-regulatory origin was assigned to alloreactive CD4+ clones by matching of sequences to sorted unstimulated Treg and non-Treg repertoires. Imported from immuneACCESS, the table was reduced by TCRdb to in-frame sequences with V and J called. These copies leave out some clones; in studies compared against another copy, an unresolved V gene accounts for under half, and the cause of the remainder is not known. D and trimming were read from the DNA, whereas the V and J calls and clone size are those reported in that table. In this sample the table shows fewer than 60,000 clones, 93% of which occur a single time. The top ten clonotypes cover 17% of the sample.

In this chain, TRBV6-5 is recombined with TRBJ2-2, with a tentative D gene TRBD2 over 5 matching bases. This receptor was taken from a human donor in good health. Material for sequencing was CD8+ T cells sorted from blood. The sequenced DNA: TGTGCCAGCGGGAGCGGTCCCGGGGAGCTGTTTTTT. The encoded protein is CASGSGPGELFF.